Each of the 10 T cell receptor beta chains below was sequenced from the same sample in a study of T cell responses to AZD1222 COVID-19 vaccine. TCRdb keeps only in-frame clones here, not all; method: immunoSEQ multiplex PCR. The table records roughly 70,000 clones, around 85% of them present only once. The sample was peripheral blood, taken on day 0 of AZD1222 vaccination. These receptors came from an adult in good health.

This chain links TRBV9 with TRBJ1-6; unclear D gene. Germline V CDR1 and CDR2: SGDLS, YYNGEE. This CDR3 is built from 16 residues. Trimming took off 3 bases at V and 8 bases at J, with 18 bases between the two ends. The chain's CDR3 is CASSAYGLAVDSPLHF. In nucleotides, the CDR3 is TGTGCCAGCAGCGCATACGGACTAGCAGTTGATTCACCCCTCCACTTT.

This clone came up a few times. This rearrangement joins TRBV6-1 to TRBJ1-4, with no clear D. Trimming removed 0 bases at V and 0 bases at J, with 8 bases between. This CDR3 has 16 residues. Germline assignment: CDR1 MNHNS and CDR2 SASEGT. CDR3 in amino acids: CASSEAGLATNEKLFF. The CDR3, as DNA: TGTGCCAGCAGTGAAGCTGGGTTAGCAACTAATGAAAAACTGTTTTTT.

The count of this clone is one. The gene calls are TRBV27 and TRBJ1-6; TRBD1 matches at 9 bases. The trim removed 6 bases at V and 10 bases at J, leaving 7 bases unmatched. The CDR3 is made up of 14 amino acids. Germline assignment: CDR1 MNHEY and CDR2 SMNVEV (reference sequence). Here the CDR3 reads CASRWTGASSPLHF. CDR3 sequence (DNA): TGTGCCAGCAGGTGGACAGGGGCATCCTCACCCCTCCACTTT.

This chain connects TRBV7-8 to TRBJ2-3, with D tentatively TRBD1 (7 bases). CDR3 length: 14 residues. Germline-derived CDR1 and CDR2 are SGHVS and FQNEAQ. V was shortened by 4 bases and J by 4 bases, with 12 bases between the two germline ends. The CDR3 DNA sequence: TGTGCCAGCAGCTCGACAGGGACTCCAGATACGCAGTATTTT. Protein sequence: CASSSTGTPDTQYF. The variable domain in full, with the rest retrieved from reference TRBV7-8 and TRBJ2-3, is GAGVSQSPRYKVAKRGQDVALRCDPISGHVSLFWYQQALGQGPEFLTYFQNEAQLDKSGLPSDRFFAERPEGSVSTLKIQRTQQEDSAVYLCASSSTGTPDTQYFGPGTRLTVL.

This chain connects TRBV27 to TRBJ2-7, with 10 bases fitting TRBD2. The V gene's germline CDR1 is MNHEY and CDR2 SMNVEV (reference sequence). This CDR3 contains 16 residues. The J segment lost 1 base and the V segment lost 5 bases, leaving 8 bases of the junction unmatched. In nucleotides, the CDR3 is TGTGCCAGCAGTCCGCCCTGGACTAGCGGTTCCTACGAGCAGTACTTC. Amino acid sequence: CASSPPWTSGSYEQYF.

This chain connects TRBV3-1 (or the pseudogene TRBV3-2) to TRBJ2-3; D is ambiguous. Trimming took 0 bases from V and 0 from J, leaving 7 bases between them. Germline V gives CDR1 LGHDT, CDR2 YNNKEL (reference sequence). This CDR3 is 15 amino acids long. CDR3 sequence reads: CASSQERASTDTQYF. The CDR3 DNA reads TGTGCCAGCAGCCAAGAAAGGGCTAGCACAGATACGCAGTATTTT.

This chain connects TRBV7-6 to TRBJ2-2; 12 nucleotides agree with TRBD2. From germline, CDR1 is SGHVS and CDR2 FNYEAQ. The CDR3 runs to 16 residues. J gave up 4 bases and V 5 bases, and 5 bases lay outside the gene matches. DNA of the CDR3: TGTGCCAGCAGCCGGCGGACTAGCGGGACCACCGGGGAGCTGTTTTTT. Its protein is CASSRRTSGTTGELFF.

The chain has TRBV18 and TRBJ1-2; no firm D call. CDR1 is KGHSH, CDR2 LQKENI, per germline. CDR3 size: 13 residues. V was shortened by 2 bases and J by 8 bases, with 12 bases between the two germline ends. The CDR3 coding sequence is TGTGCCAGCTCACCAGGAGGAGATCGGGGCTACACCTTC. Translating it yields CASSPGGDRGYTF. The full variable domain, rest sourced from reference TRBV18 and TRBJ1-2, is NAGVMQNPRHLVRRRGQEARLRCSPMKGHSHVYWYRQLPEEGLKFMVYLQKENIIDESGMPKERFSAEFPKEGPSILRIQQVVRGDSAAYFCASSPGGDRGYTFGSGTRLTVV.

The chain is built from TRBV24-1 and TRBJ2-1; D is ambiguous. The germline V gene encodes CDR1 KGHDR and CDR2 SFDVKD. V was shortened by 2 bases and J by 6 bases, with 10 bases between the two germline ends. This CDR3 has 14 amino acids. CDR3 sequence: CATSDWAGSNEQFF. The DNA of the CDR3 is TGTGCCACCAGTGATTGGGCCGGGTCCAATGAGCAGTTCTTC.

As DNA, the CDR3 is TGTGCCAGCAGTGGATTGGAAGGAGCAGATACGCAGTATTTT. It encodes CASSGLEGADTQYF. The chain employs TRBV25-1 and TRBJ2-3, with unresolved D. Per the germline V gene, CDR1 is MGHDK and CDR2 is SYGVNS. With 4 bases removed from V and 4 bases from J, the gap between germline ends came to 12 bases. This CDR3 contains 14 residues. The whole variable domain, remainder taken from reference TRBV25-1 and TRBJ2-3, is EADIYQTPRYLVIGTGKKITLECSQTMGHDKMYWYQQDPGMELHLIHYSYGVNSTEKGDLSSESTVSRIRTEHFPLTLESARPSHTSQYLCASSGLEGADTQYFGPGTRLTVL.